The clone carrying this T cell receptor beta chain was detected a few times. Its antigen is as yet unknown. This sample stems from a study of CD8+ T cells in alopecia areata. Treatment in this sample: oral pan-JAK inhibitor, 5-10 mg twice daily. Study results and limitations: Tofacitinib yielded significantly lower scalp clonality and fewer expanded CD8+ clones among the top 100.

Germline CDR1 is MGHRA and CDR2 is YSYEKL. The CDR3 spans 13 residues. V gave up 0 bases and J gave up 4 bases, with 6 bases separating them. In each case, RNA was isolated and then reverse transcribed into cDNA as the sequencing template. TCRdb's copy holds only in-frame clones and misses some; the assay was immunoSEQ multiplex PCR. The sample includes some 220,000 clones, 50% to 60% seen only once; the top ten take about 1.4%. The chain has TRBV4-1 and TRBJ1-2; D gene uncertain. Material: CD4+ T cells sorted from blood, obtained at week 4, from a patient treated with tofacitinib. This TCR was sampled from a human donor with alopecia areata. This chain's CDR3 is CASSQDPSYGYTF. CDR3 coding DNA: TGCGCCAGCAGCCAAGATCCCAGCTATGGCTACACCTTC.